This T cell receptor beta chain was captured by sequencing in a study of human T cells and chemical hapten exposure. Study as a whole: Across samples, TCR yields varied, mostly owing to small differences in pooled library volumes.

This clonotype came up a few times. Its specificity is not known. The CDR3 is 14 amino acids. Germline-derived CDR1 and CDR2 are MDHEN and SYDVKM. J was trimmed by 1 base and V by 6 bases; bases with no gene match: 2. Study-wide results and caveats: Those TCRs sitting above 1 in 1000 frequency stayed the same with DPC sensitization.

During construction of the library, unique molecular identifiers were attached to individual cDNA molecules for quantitative, reproducible TCR counting. Authors' methods: Counting gave a median of about 89,000 TCRs per sample, with values ranging from about 23,224 to 690,600. TCRdb reanalysed the 5' RACE reads using MiXCR and keeps one entry per CDR3 protein. None of the V and J calls come from the authors' own analysis; TCRdb made them. The table lists about 140,000 distinct CDR3 sequences, 4.1% of them singletons, with under 1.5% in the top ten. Unseparated into fractions, whole blood served as the source from which total RNA was extracted.

The chain joins TRBV28 to TRBJ1-5; 8 positions match TRBD1. This sequence originates from a female donor in good health. The CDR3, as DNA: TGTGCCAGCAGCAACAGGGGGAGCAATCAGCCCCAGCATTTT. Translated: CASSNRGSNQPQHF.